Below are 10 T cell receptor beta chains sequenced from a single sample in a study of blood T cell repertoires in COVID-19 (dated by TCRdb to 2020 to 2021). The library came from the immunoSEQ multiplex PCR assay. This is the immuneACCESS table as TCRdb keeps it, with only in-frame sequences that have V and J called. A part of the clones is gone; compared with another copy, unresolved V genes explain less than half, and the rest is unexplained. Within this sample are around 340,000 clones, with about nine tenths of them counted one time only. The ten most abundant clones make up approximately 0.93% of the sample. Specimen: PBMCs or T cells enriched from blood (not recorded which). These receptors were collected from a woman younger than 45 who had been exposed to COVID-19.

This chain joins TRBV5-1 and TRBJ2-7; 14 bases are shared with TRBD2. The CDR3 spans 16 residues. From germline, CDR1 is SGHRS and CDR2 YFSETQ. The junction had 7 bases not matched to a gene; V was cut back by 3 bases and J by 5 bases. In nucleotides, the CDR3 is TGCGCCAGCAGCTCCGCCGGGACTAGCGGGAGAGACGAGCAGTACTTC. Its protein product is CASSSAGTSGRDEQYF.

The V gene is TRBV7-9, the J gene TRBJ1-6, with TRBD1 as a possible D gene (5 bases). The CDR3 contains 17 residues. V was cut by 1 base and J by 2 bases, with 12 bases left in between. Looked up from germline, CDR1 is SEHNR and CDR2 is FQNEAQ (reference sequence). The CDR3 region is CASSLVTGVTYNSPLHF. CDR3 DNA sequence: TGTGCCAGCAGCTTAGTGACGGGGGTTACCTATAATTCACCCCTCCACTTT.

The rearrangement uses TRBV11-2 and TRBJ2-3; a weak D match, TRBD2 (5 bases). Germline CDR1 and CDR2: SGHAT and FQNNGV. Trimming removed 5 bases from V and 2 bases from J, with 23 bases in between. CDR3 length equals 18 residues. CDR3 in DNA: TGTGCCAGCAGCGAGCCTAGTAAGTGGGAGAGATACACAGATACGCAGTATTTT. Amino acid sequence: CASSEPSKWERYTDTQYF.

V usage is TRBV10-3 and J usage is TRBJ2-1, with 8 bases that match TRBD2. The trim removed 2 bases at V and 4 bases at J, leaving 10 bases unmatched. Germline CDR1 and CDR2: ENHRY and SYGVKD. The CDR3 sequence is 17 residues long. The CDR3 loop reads CAISEPLLADTYNEQFF. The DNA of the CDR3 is TGTGCCATCAGTGAGCCCCTACTAGCGGATACTTACAATGAGCAGTTCTTC.

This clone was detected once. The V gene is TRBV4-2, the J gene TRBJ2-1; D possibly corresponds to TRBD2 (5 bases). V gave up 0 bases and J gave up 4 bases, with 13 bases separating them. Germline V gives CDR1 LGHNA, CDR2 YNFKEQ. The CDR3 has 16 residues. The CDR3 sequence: CASSQDGSGSYNEQFF. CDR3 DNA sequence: TGTGCCAGCAGCCAAGATGGGAGCGGATCTTACAATGAGCAGTTCTTC.

In DNA, the CDR3 is TGCGCCAGCAGCTATCAGGGAACGAGCTCCTACAATGAGCAGTTCTTC. It translates to CASSYQGTSSYNEQFF. V and J are TRBV5-1 and TRBJ2-1; D is perhaps TRBD1 (5 bases). The CDR3 is 16 residues long. CDR1 and CDR2 (germline): SGHRS, YFSETQ. V dropped 3 bases and J dropped 0 bases, with 13 bases sitting between them.

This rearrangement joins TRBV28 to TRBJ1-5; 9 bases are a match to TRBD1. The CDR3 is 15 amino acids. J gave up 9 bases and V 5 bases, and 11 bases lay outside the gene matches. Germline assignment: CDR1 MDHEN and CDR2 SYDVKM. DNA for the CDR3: TGTGCCAGCAGTCGAGGGACAGGGTCAACAGGGCCCCAGCATTTT. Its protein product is CASSRGTGSTGPQHF.

Here the CDR3 reads CASSPETGRSEAFF. The CDR3 DNA is TGTGCCAGCTCACCGGAGACAGGGAGGTCTGAAGCTTTCTTT. V and J are TRBV18 and TRBJ1-1; TRBD1 agrees at 7 bases. The CDR3 runs to 14 residues. Trimming cost V 3 bases and J 6 bases; bases outside gene matches: 7. CDR1 and CDR2 (germline): KGHSH, LQKENI.

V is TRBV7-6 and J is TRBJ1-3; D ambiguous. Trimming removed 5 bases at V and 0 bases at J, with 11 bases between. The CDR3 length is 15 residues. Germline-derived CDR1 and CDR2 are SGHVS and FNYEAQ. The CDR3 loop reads CASSQSPRSGNTIYF. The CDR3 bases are TGTGCCAGCAGCCAAAGCCCACGCTCTGGAAACACCATATATTTT.

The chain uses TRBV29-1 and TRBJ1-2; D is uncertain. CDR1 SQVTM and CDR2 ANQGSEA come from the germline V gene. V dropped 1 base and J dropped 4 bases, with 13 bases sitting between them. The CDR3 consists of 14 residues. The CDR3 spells CSVEGVGDFYGYTF. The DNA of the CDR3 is TGCAGCGTTGAAGGGGTGGGAGATTTCTATGGCTACACCTTC.